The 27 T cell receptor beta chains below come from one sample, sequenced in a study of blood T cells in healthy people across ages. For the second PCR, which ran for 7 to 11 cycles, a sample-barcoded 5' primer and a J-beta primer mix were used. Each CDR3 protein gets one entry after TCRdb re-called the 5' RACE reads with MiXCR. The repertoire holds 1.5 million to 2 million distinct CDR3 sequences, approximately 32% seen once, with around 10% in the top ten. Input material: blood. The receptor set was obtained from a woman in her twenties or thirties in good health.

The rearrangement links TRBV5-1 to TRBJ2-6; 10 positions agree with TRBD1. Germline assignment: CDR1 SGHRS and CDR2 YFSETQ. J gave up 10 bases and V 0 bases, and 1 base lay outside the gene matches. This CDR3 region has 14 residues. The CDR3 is CASSLGTGGNVLTF. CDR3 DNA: TGCGCCAGCAGCTTGGGGACAGGGGGGAACGTCCTGACTTTC.

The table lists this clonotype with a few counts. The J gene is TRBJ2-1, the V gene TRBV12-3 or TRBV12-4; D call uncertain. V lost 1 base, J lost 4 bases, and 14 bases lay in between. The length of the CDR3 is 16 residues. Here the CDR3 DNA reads TGTGCCAGCAGTTTAGAAAAGACCGGCCCGTACAATGAGCAGTTCTTC. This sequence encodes CASSLEKTGPYNEQFF.

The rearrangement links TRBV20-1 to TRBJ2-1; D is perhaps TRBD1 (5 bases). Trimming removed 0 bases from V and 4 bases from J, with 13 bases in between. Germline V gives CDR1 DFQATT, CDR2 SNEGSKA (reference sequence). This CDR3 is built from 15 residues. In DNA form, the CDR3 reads TGCAGTGCTAGAGAGGCAGGGTATGTATACAATGAGCAGTTCTTC. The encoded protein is CSAREAGYVYNEQFF.

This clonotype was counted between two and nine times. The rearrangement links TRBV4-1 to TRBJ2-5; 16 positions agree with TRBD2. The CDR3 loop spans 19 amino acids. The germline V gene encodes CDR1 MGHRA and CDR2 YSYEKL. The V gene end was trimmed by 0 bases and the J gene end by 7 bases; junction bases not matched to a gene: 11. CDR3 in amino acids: CASSQEVVPGLAGGWTQYF. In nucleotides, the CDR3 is TGCGCCAGCAGCCAAGAAGTGGTACCGGGACTAGCGGGAGGGTGGACCCAGTACTTC.

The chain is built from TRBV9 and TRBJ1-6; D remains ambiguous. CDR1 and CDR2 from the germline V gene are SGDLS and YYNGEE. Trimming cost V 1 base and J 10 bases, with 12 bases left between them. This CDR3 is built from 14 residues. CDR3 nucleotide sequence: TGTGCCAGCAGCGTATTGGGAAACGGGTCACCCCTCCACTTT. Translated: CASSVLGNGSPLHF. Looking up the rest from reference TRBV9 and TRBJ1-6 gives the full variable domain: DSGVTQTPKHLITATGQRVTLRCSPRSGDLSVYWYQQSLDQGLQFLIQYYNGEERAKGNILERFSAQQFPDLHSELNLSSLELGDSALYFCASSVLGNGSPLHFGNGTRLTVT.

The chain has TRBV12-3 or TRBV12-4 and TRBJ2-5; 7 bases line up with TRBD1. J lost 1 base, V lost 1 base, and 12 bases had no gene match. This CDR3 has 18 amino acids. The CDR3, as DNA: TGTGCCAGCAGTTTAGACCAGGGGGTTTCGTACGGCCAAGAGACCCAGTACTTC. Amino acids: CASSLDQGVSYGQETQYF.

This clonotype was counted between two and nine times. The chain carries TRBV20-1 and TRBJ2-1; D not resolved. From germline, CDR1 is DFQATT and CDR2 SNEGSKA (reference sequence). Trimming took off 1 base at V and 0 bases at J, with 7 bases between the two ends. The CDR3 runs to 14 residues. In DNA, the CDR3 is TGCAGTGCTAGAGCCCAGCGCTCCTACAATGAGCAGTTCTTC. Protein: CSARAQRSYNEQFF.

CDR3: CASSLVAGGFNEQYF. The CDR3 DNA follows: TGCGCCAGCAGCTTGGTCGCAGGGGGCTTCAACGAGCAGTACTTC. This rearrangement joins TRBV5-1 to TRBJ2-7; TRBD1 aligns across 8 bases. CDR1 is SGHRS and CDR2 is YFSETQ in the germline V gene. This CDR3 comprises 15 residues. J gave up 5 bases and V 0 bases, and 7 bases lay outside the gene matches.

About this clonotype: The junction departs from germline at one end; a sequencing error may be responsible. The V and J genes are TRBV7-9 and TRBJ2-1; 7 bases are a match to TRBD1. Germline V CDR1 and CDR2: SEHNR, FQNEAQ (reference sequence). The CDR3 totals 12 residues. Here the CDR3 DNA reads TGCGCCAGCAGCTCGAACAGGGGCGAGCAGTTCTTC. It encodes CASSSNRGEQFF.

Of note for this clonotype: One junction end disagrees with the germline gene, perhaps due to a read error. CDR3 loop: CASGLRAGGFQETQYF. In DNA form, the CDR3 reads TGTGCCAGCGGCTTACGGGCGGGGGGGTTCCAAGAGACCCAGTACTTC. The chain recombines TRBV7-2 with TRBJ2-5; 9 bases fit TRBD2. The germline CDR1 and CDR2 sequences are SGHTA and FQGNSA. This CDR3 has 16 residues.

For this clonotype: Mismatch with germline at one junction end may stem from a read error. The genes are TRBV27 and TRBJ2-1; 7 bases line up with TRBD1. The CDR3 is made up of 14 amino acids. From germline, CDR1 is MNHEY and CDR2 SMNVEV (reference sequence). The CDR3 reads CASTGAHPYNKQFF. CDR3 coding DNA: TGTGCCAGTACAGGGGCCCACCCTTACAATAAGCAGTTCTTC.

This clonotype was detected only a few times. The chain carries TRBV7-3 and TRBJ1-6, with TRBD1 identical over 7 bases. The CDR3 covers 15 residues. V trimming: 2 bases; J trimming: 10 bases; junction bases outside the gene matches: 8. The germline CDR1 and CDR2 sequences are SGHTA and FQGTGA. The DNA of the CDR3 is TGTGCCAGCAGCTTACTAGGGGGCGTAAAATCACCCCTCCACTTT. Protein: CASSLLGGVKSPLHF.

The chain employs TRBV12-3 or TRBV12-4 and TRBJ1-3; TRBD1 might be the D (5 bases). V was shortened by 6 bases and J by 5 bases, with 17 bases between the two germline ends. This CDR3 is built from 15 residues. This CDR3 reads CASRASGGSRNTIYF. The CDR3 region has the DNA TGTGCCAGCAGGGCGAGTGGGGGTTCGCGAAACACCATATATTTT.

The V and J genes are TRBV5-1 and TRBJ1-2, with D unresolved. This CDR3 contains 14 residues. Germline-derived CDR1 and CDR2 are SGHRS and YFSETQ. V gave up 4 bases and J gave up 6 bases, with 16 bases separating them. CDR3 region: CASSPEGTWDGYTF. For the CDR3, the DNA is TGCGCCAGCAGCCCCGAGGGCACCTGGGATGGCTACACCTTC.

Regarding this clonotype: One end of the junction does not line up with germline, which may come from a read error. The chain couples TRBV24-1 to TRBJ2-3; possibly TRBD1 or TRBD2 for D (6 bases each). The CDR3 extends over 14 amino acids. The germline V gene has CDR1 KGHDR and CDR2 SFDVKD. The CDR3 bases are TGTGCCACCAGGGATTACAGGGAGGCAGATACGCAGTATTTT. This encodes CATRDYREADTQYF.

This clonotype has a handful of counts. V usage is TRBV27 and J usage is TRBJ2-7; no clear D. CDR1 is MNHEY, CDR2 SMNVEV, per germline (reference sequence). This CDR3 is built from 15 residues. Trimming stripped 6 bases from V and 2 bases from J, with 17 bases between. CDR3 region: CASSLASLVTYEQYF. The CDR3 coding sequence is TGTGCCAGCAGCTTAGCCAGCTTAGTAACCTACGAGCAGTACTTC.

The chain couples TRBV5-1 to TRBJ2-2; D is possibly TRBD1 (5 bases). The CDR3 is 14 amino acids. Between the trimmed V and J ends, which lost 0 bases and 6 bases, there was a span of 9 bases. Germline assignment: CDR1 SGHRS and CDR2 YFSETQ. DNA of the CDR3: TGCGCCAGCAGCTTGGAGGTCAGGGCCGGGGAGCTGTTTTTT. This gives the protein CASSLEVRAGELFF.

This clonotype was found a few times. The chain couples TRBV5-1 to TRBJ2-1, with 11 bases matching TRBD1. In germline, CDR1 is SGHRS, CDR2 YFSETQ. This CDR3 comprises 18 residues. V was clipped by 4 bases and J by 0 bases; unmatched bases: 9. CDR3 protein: CASSPWTGGASSYNEQFF. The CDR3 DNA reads TGCGCCAGCAGCCCATGGACAGGGGGCGCGAGCTCCTACAATGAGCAGTTCTTC.

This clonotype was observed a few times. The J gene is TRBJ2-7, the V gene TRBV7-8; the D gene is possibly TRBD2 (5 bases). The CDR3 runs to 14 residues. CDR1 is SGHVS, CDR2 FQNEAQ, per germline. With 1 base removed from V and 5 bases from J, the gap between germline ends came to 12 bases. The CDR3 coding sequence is TGTGCCAGCAGCTTAGGACGGGATTCCCACGAGCAGTACTTC. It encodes CASSLGRDSHEQYF.

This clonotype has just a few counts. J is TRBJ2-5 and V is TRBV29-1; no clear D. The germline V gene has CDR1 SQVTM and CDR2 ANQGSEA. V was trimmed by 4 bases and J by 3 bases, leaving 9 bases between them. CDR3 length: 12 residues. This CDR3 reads CSVVGIEETQYF. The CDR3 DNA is TGCAGCGTTGTAGGGATTGAAGAGACCCAGTACTTC.

As DNA, the CDR3 is TGTGCCAGCAGCCTCAGGCCGTGGGGGGAAAAACTGTTTTTT. Translation gives CASSLRPWGEKLFF. The genes are TRBV6-1 and TRBJ1-4; the D gene is possibly TRBD1 (5 bases). This CDR3 contains 14 residues. V was shortened by 6 bases and J by 8 bases, with 16 bases between the two germline ends. The germline gives CDR1 MNHNS, CDR2 SASEGT.

CDR3 loop: CASRALVVSYEQYF. CDR3 DNA: TGTGCCAGCAGAGCCCTAGTTGTTTCCTACGAGCAGTACTTC. This rearrangement joins TRBV28 to TRBJ2-7; D gene unclear. The length of the CDR3 is 14 residues. From germline, CDR1 is MDHEN and CDR2 SYDVKM. Trimming took 6 bases from V and 1 from J, leaving 13 bases between them.

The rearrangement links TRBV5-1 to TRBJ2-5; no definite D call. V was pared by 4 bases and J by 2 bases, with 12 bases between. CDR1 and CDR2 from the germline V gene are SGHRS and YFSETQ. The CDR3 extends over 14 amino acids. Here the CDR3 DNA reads TGCGCCAGCAGCCGGAGTGGGCAGCAAGAGACCCAGTACTTC. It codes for CASSRSGQQETQYF.

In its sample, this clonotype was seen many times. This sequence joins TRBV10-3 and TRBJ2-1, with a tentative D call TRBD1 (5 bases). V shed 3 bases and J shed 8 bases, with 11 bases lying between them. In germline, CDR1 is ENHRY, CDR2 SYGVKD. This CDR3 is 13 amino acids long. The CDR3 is CAISDVQGHEQFF. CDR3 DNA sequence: TGTGCCATCAGTGATGTGCAGGGTCATGAGCAGTTCTTC.

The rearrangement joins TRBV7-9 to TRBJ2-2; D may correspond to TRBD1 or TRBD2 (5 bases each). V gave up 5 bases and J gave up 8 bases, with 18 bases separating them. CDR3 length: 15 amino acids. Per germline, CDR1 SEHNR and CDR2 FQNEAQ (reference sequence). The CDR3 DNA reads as TGTGCCAGCAGCCCAACCGGGACCCCTCCGGGGGAGCTGTTTTTT. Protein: CASSPTGTPPGELFF. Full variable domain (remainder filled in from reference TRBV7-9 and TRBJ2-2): DTGVSQNPRHKITKRGQNVTFRCDPISEHNRLYWYRQTLGQGPEFLTYFQNEAQLEKSRLLSDRFSAERPKGSFSTLEIQRTEQGDSAMYLCASSPTGTPPGELFFGEGSRLTVL.

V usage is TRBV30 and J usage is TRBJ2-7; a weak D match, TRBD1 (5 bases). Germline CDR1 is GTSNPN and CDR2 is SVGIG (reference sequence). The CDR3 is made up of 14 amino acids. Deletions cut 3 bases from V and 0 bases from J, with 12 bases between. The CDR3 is CAWSLQVNSYEQYF. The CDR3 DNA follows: TGTGCCTGGAGCCTACAGGTAAACTCCTACGAGCAGTACTTC.

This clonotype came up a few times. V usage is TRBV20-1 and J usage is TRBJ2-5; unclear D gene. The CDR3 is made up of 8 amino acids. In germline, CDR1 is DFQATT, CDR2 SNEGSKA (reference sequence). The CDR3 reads CERWTQYF. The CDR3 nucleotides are TGCGAAAGGTGGACCCAGTACTTC.